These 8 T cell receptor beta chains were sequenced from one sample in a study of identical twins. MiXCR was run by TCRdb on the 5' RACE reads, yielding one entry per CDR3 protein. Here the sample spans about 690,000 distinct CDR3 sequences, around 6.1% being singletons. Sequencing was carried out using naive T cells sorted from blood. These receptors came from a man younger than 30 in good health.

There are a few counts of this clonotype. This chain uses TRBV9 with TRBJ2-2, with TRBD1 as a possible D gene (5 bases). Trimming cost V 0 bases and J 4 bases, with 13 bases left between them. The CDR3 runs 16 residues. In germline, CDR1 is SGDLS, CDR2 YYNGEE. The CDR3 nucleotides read TGTGCCAGCAGCGTAGAGGCCAGGGTAACCACCGGGGAGCTGTTTTTT. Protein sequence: CASSVEARVTTGELFF.

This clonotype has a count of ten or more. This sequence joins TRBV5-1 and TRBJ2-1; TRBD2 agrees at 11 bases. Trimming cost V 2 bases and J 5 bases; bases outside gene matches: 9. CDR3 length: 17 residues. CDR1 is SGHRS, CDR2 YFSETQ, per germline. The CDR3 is CASSLASGLAGNNEQFF. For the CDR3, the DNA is TGCGCCAGCAGCTTAGCGTCCGGACTAGCGGGCAACAATGAGCAGTTCTTC.

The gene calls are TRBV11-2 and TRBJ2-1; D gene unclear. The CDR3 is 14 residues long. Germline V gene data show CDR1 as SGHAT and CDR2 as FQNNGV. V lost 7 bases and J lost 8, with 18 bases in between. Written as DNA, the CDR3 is TGTGCCAGCATGAGTCCCAAGAGGATCCATGAGCAGTTCTTC. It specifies CASMSPKRIHEQFF.

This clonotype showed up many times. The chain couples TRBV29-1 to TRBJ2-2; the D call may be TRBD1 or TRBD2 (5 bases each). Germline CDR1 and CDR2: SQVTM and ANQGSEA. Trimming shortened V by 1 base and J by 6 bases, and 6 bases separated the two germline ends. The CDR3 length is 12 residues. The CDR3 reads CSVEVGAGELFF. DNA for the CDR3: TGCAGCGTTGAAGTGGGGGCCGGGGAGCTGTTTTTT.

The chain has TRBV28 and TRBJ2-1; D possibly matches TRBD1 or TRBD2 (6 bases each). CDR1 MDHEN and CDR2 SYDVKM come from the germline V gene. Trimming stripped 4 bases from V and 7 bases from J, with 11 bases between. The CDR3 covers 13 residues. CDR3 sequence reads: CASSSGARNEQFF. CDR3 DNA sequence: TGTGCCAGCAGTTCGGGGGCGCGGAATGAGCAGTTCTTC.

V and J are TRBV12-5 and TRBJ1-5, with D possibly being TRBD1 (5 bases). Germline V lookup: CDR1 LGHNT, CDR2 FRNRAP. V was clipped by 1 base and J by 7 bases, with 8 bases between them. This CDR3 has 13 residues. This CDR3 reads CASGLGRDQPQHF. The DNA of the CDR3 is TGTGCTAGTGGTTTGGGAAGGGACCAGCCCCAGCATTTT.

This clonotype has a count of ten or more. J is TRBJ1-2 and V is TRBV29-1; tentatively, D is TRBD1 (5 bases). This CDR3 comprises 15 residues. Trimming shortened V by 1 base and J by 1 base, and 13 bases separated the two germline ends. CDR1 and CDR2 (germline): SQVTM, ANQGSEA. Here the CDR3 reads CSVEGDRVGNYGYTF. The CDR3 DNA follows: TGCAGCGTTGAAGGGGACCGGGTCGGTAACTATGGCTACACCTTC.

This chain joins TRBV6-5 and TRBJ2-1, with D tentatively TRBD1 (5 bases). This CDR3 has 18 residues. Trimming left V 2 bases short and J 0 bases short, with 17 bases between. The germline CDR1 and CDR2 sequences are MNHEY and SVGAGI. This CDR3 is CASSYPLQDISSYNEQFF. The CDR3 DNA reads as TGTGCCAGCAGTTACCCTCTACAGGATATTAGCTCCTACAATGAGCAGTTCTTC.